This T cell receptor (beta chain) was sequenced for a study of response to subunit inactivated influenza vaccine. TCRdb re-called the RT-PCR reads through MiXCR, storing one row per CDR3 protein. The data hold about 500,000 distinct CDR3 sequences, with about 15% observed a single time. Concerning this clonotype: Its antigen is still unknown.

The length of the CDR3 is 16 residues. V was clipped by 2 bases and J by 0 bases, with 10 bases between them. CDR1 and CDR2 from the germline V gene are LGHDT and YNNKEL (reference sequence). Study-level findings and limits: It was the authors' suggestion that each seasonal influenza vaccination recruits few new T cells.

The chain uses TRBV3-1 and TRBJ2-2; maybe TRBD2 (5 bases). The starting material was CD4+ T cells sorted from PBMCs, obtained around 25 months after vaccination. The TCR sequence derives from a man between 50 and 70 years old who received an inactivated influenza vaccine. CDR3 sequence (DNA): TGTGCCAGCAGCCAAAATACGGGGACGAACACCGGGGAGCTGTTTTTT. Residues: CASSQNTGTNTGELFF. Full variable domain (missing parts from reference TRBV3-1 and TRBJ2-2): DTAVSQTPKYLVTQMGNDKSIKCEQNLGHDTMYWYKQDSKKFLKIMFSYNNKELIINETVPNRFSPKSPDKAHLNLHINSLELGDSAVYFCASSQNTGTNTGELFFGEGSRLTVL.